Described below is a single T cell receptor (beta chain) sequence and its context. The authors' processing: Reference gene primer amplification gave nucleated cell count estimates. The repertoire was sequenced with immunoSEQ multiplex PCR; TCRdb's copy has only in-frame clones and lacks some. V and J calls and clone size are as listed in that table; D and trimming were resolved from the DNA. The repertoire holds over 70,000 clones, with about 83% as singletons. This record belongs to a study of blood T cell repertoires in COVID-19. The overall study: COVID-19 samples from acute and convalescent phases originated in the United States, Italy and Spain. Nucleic acid was either cDNA or gDNA, and it came from T cells, B-cell-depleted T cells, or PBMCs.

Germline CDR1 is SGHKS and CDR2 is YYEKEE (reference sequence). The CDR3 contains 16 residues. J was trimmed by 3 bases and V by 4 bases; bases with no gene match: 6. The sequenced material came from peripheral blood. The receptor was derived from a human donor in a cohort sampled during active COVID-19. The chain combines TRBV5-5 with TRBJ2-2; TRBD2 agrees at 10 bases. CDR3 loop: CASSRLAGADTGELFF. CDR3 DNA sequence: TGTGCCAGCAGCCGTCTAGCGGGAGCGGACACCGGGGAGCTGTTTTTT.